Listed below are T cell receptor beta chains from one sample, sequenced in a study of blood T cells in healthy people across ages. TCRdb analysed the 5' RACE reads with MiXCR anew, one entry per CDR3 protein. The data show around 520,000 distinct CDR3 sequences, around a quarter seen once. The data were also submitted as part of a second study, on T cells of mothers and their children.

Sequenced material: blood. All receptors derive from a boy aged 2-15 years in good health. CDR3s include the opening cysteine and the closing phenylalanine or tryptophan. D genes are given only for firm matches. Size is omitted from some rows. Given values are once, few, many or a class for expanded clones.

D gene	V gene	clone size	J gene	CDR3 protein	CDR3 DNA
NA	TRBV7-2	few	TRBJ1-4	CASSLSALWGTNEKLFF	TGTGCCAGCAGCCTATCAGCTCTCTGGGGAACTAATGAAAAACTGTTTTTT
NA	TRBV6-1	NA	TRBJ1-4	CASSQQGSPFNEKLFF	TGTGCCAGCAGCCAACAGGGAAGCCCCTTTAATGAAAAACTGTTTTTT
NA	TRBV21-1	NA	TRBJ1-2	CASSKKGEGGYGYTF	TGTGCCAGCAGCAAAAAAGGCGAAGGAGGCTATGGCTACACCTTC
NA	TRBV12-3/TRBV12-4	NA	TRBJ2-2	CASRRKSGELFF	TGTGCCAGCAGGAGGAAGTCCGGGGAGCTGTTTTTT
NA	TRBV5-5	NA	TRBJ1-3	CASSLDPVSGNTIYF	TGTGCCAGCAGCTTGGATCCAGTTTCTGGAAACACCATATATTTT
TRBD1	TRBV6-2/TRBV6-3	NA	TRBJ1-2	CATRQGRSYTF	TGTGCCACCCGACAGGGAAGGAGCTACACCTTC
NA	TRBV12-3/TRBV12-4	NA	TRBJ2-5	CASSSGLIRGQYF	TGTGCCAGCAGTTCGGGCCTAATACGCGGGCAGTACTTC
NA	TRBV20-1	few	TRBJ1-3	CSARRGSGNTIYF	TGCAGTGCTAGGAGAGGGTCTGGAAACACCATATATTTT
NA	TRBV6-1	few	TRBJ2-1	CASSASPSSVDEQFF	TGTGCCAGCAGTGCTAGCCCAAGCAGTGTCGATGAGCAGTTCTTC
TRBD2	TRBV18	NA	TRBJ2-5	CASSRSQGLQETQYF	TGTGCCAGCTCACGGTCCCAGGGACTACAAGAGACCCAGTACTTC
NA	TRBV5-1	NA	TRBJ2-5	CASSSRLSVQETQYF	TGCGCCAGCAGCTCTAGACTGAGTGTTCAAGAGACCCAGTACTTC
TRBD1	TRBV29-1	few	TRBJ2-5	CSVGKGGEETQYF	TGCAGCGTTGGCAAAGGGGGCGAAGAGACCCAGTACTTC
NA	TRBV29-1	NA	TRBJ2-5	CSVVRGVQETQYF	TGCAGCGTTGTGCGCGGGGTACAAGAGACCCAGTACTTC
NA	TRBV7-2	many	TRBJ2-1	CASSLVGAAYNEQFF	TGTGCCAGCAGCTTAGTGGGGGCCGCCTACAATGAGCAGTTCTTC
NA	TRBV12-5	NA	TRBJ2-1	CASGLRYNEQFF	TGTGCTAGTGGTTTACGCTACAATGAGCAGTTCTTC
NA	TRBV20-1	few	TRBJ1-4	CSARDGGRNEKLFF	TGCAGTGCTAGAGACGGGGGGCGGAATGAAAAACTGTTTTTT
NA	TRBV5-1	once	TRBJ2-7	CASSLERSHYEQYF	TGCGCCAGCAGCTTGGAACGATCCCACTACGAGCAGTACTTC
TRBD2	TRBV20-1	NA	TRBJ2-6	CSALSGSSSGANVLTF	TGCAGTGCTTTAAGCGGGAGTAGCTCTGGGGCCAACGTCCTGACTTTC
NA	TRBV7-2	few	TRBJ2-7	CASSRVEGGAYEQYF	TGTGCCAGCAGCCGAGTGGAGGGGGGGGCCTACGAGCAGTACTTC
NA	TRBV12-3/TRBV12-4	few	TRBJ2-7	CASILEGTGEQYF	TGTGCCAGCATCCTGGAGGGCACTGGCGAGCAGTACTTC
TRBD1	TRBV15	few	TRBJ1-2	CATSPDRVNYGYTF	TGTGCCACCAGTCCGGACAGGGTTAACTATGGCTACACCTTC
NA	TRBV7-9	few	TRBJ2-5	CASSQLTGRDATQYF	TGTGCCAGCAGCCAACTGACAGGGAGGGACGCGACCCAGTACTTC
NA	TRBV6-5	NA	TRBJ1-1	CASSSTVGQTEAFF	TGTGCCAGCAGTTCTACGGTGGGCCAGACTGAAGCTTTCTTT
NA	TRBV20-1	NA	TRBJ2-1	CSASMWRGPYNEQFF	TGCAGTGCTAGCATGTGGCGGGGGCCCTACAATGAGCAGTTCTTC
TRBD2	TRBV20-1	many	TRBJ2-3	CSARDQLAGPNTDTQYF	TGCAGTGCTAGAGATCAACTAGCGGGACCTAACACAGATACGCAGTATTTT
TRBD2	TRBV5-1	many	TRBJ2-1	CASSFGLAGHNEQFF	TGCGCCAGCAGCTTCGGACTAGCGGGACACAATGAGCAGTTCTTC
NA	TRBV7-9	few	TRBJ2-5	CASSDAGAPKETQYF	TGTGCCAGCAGCGACGCGGGGGCGCCTAAAGAGACCCAGTACTTC
NA	TRBV7-6	NA	TRBJ2-6	CASSHLGGANVLTF	TGTGCCAGCAGCCATCTCGGCGGGGCCAACGTCCTGACTTTC
TRBD1	TRBV6-5	few	TRBJ2-1	CASSYSQGTGNEQFF	TGTGCCAGCAGTTACTCACAGGGGACGGGCAATGAGCAGTTCTTC
NA	TRBV9	NA	TRBJ2-5	CASSVMSDQETQYF	TGTGCCAGCAGCGTAATGAGCGATCAAGAGACCCAGTACTTC
TRBD2	TRBV2	NA	TRBJ2-2	CASSEASGGRDTGELFF	TGTGCCAGCAGTGAGGCAAGCGGGGGGCGCGACACCGGGGAGCTGTTTTTT
TRBD2	TRBV11-2	NA	TRBJ2-5	CASSLRTSGGWETQYF	TGTGCCAGCAGCTTAAGGACTAGCGGGGGCTGGGAGACCCAGTACTTC
TRBD1	TRBV24-1	NA	TRBJ1-1	CATSLNRGKKSAKGVNTEAFF	TGTGCCACCAGCCTTAACAGGGGAAAAAAATCGGCAAAGGGTGTGAACACTGAAGCTTTCTTT
TRBD2	TRBV27	NA	TRBJ2-4	CASSSTTSGVAKNIQYF	TGTGCCAGCAGTTCCACCACTAGCGGGGTAGCCAAAAACATTCAGTACTTC
NA	TRBV7-6	few	TRBJ1-4	CASSATARKEKLFF	TGTGCCAGCAGCGCGACAGCCCGGAAGGAAAAACTGTTTTTT
NA	TRBV5-1	few	TRBJ2-7	CASSLRELTYEQYF	TGCGCCAGCAGCTTGCGGGAGCTAACCTACGAGCAGTACTTC
NA	TRBV24-1	few	TRBJ2-1	CATSMGPKGGGNLHSYNEQFF	TGTGCCACCAGCATGGGCCCAAAAGGTGGGGGCAATCTTCACTCCTACAATGAGCAGTTCTTC
NA	TRBV10-3	NA	TRBJ1-4	CAISESISNEKLFF	TGTGCCATCAGTGAGTCGATTTCTAATGAAAAACTGTTTTTT
TRBD2	TRBV4-2	NA	TRBJ2-1	CASSPYATSGGVHHNEQFF	TGTGCCAGCAGCCCCTACGCGACTAGCGGGGGGGTTCACCACAATGAGCAGTTCTTC
NA	TRBV2	NA	TRBJ1-2	CASSYALGGYTF	TGTGCCAGCAGTTACGCGTTGGGTGGCTACACCTTC